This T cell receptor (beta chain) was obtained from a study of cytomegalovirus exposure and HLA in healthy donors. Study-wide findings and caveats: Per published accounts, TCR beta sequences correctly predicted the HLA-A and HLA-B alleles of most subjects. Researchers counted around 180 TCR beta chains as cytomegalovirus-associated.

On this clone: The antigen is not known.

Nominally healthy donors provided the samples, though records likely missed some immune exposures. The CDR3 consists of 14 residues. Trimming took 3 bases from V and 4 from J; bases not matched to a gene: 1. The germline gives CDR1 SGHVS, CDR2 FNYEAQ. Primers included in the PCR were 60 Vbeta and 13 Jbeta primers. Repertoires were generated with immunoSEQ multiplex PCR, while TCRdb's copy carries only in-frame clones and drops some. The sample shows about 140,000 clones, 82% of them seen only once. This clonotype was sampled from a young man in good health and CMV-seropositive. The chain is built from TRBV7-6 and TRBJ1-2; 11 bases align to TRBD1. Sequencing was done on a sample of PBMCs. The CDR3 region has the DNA TGTGCCAGCAGCTTGGGACAGGGGGGCTATGGCTACACCTTC. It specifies CASSLGQGGYGYTF.